Each of the 18 T cell receptor beta chains below was sequenced from the same sample in a study of shared clonotypes between healthy human individuals. Naive-designated CD8 cells lacked CD45RO, were positively enriched for CCR7, and omitted terminally differentiated effector memory CD45RA+ cells. Sequencing used immunoSEQ multiplex PCR; TCRdb keeps in-frame clones, though not all of them. Of around 1.9 million clones listed, 85% to 95% are singletons. Material for sequencing was naive CD8+ T cells from PBMCs. The source is a man younger than 30 in good health. Some clones in this sample may be carry-over from other donors' samples.

The chain uses TRBV9 and TRBJ1-2; D might be TRBD1 (5 bases). V lost 3 bases and J lost 5, with 20 bases in between. Germline assignment: CDR1 SGDLS and CDR2 YYNGEE. The CDR3 is 16 amino acids. The CDR3 loop is CASSGGGPGEGYGYTF. CDR3 DNA: TGTGCCAGCAGCGGTGGTGGCCCAGGTGAGGGGTATGGCTACACCTTC.

This clone was recorded only once. This sample includes further DNA sequences coding for the same CDR3. The CDR3, as DNA: TGTGCCAGCAGTTTATGGGTTGGCTCCTACGAGCAGTACTTC. Protein product: CASSLWVGSYEQYF. The chain recombines TRBV28 with TRBJ2-7; D is uncertain. Germline-derived CDR1 and CDR2 are MDHEN and SYDVKM. V lost 0 bases to trimming and J lost 0 bases, with 6 bases between them. The CDR3 consists of 14 residues.

The chain couples TRBV6-5 to TRBJ1-2, with TRBD1 identical over 7 bases. The CDR3 spans 15 residues. The V and J ends lost 0 bases and 8 bases, in that order; junction bases with no gene match: 9. Germline values: CDR1 MNHEY, CDR2 SVGAGI. This CDR3 is CASSYSGRTGEGYTF. CDR3 DNA sequence: TGTGCCAGCAGTTACTCTGGGAGAACAGGGGAAGGCTACACCTTC.

The gene calls are TRBV6-5 and TRBJ2-7; either TRBD1 or TRBD2 may supply D (5 bases each). V was cut by 3 bases and J by 2 bases, with 11 bases left in between. This CDR3 is built from 14 residues. CDR1 is MNHEY and CDR2 is SVGAGI in the germline V gene. CDR3 sequence: CASSYYKGPYEQYF. The DNA for the CDR3 is TGTGCCAGCAGTTATTATAAGGGACCCTACGAGCAGTACTTC.

The chain uses TRBV28 and TRBJ2-3; no definite D call. Per the germline V gene, CDR1 is MDHEN and CDR2 is SYDVKM. V was shortened by 3 bases and J by 6 bases, with 7 bases between the two germline ends. The CDR3 consists of 12 residues. This CDR3 is CASSFDVDTQYF. The CDR3 DNA follows: TGTGCCAGCAGTTTCGACGTTGATACGCAGTATTTT.

V usage is TRBV4-3 and J usage is TRBJ2-5, with unresolved D. Trimming removed 0 bases at V and 1 base at J, with 9 bases between. CDR3 length equals 15 residues. CDR1 is LGHNA and CDR2 is YSLEER in the germline V gene. The CDR3: CASSQDRRTQETQYF. The CDR3 coding sequence is TGCGCCAGCAGCCAAGATCGCAGAACCCAAGAGACCCAGTACTTC.

The chain carries TRBV29-1 and TRBJ1-4, with D possibly being TRBD1 (6 bases). The CDR3 length is 13 residues. Germline V gene lookup returns CDR1 SQVTM and CDR2 ANQGSEA. The V and J ends lost 5 bases and 0 bases respectively, with 7 bases between them. The CDR3 spells CSVRTATNEKLFF. The CDR3 DNA is TGCAGCGTTCGGACAGCAACTAATGAAAAACTGTTTTTT.

The chain couples TRBV27 to TRBJ2-7, with TRBD1 matching over 9 bases. With V trimmed by 5 bases and J by 5 bases, 10 bases remained unmatched. This CDR3 spans 15 amino acids. Germline V gene lookup returns CDR1 MNHEY and CDR2 SMNVEV (reference sequence). The CDR3 spells CASSHLGTGTDEQYF. The CDR3 coding sequence is TGTGCCAGCAGTCACCTAGGGACAGGGACAGACGAGCAGTACTTC.

The chain recombines TRBV2 with TRBJ2-7; a possible D gene is TRBD2 (5 bases). The CDR3 contains 15 residues. Deletions cut 6 bases from V and 0 bases from J, with 15 bases between. CDR1 is SNHLY, CDR2 FYNNEI, per germline. The CDR3 coding sequence is TGTGCCAGCAGGACGGATGGCGGGTACTCCTACGAGCAGTACTTC. It codes for CASRTDGGYSYEQYF.

The J gene is TRBJ2-7, the V gene TRBV25-1; no definite D call. V was cut by 1 base and J by 6 bases, with 16 bases left in between. The germline CDR1 and CDR2 sequences are MGHDK and SYGVNS. There are 15 residues in the CDR3. DNA for the CDR3: TGTGCCAGCAGTGAATTTAAGGCACCCGCTTCCGAGCAGTACTTC. Residues: CASSEFKAPASEQYF.

This clone was recorded a few times. The rearrangement uses TRBV29-1 and TRBJ1-2; the D gene is possibly TRBD1 (6 bases). Germline V lookup: CDR1 SQVTM, CDR2 ANQGSEA. Trimming removed 7 bases from V and 5 bases from J, with 11 bases in between. The CDR3 is made up of 11 amino acids. CDR3 amino acids: CSALTGYGYTF. The CDR3 bases are TGCAGCGCCCTGACAGGATATGGCTACACCTTC.

Here the CDR3 DNA reads TGTGCCAGTTTATCGGACAGGGTTGAGTTTAACACCGGGGAGCTGTTTTTT. Its translation is CASLSDRVEFNTGELFF. The genes are TRBV7-9 and TRBJ2-2, with TRBD1 identical over 8 bases. J was trimmed by 2 bases and V by 9 bases; bases with no gene match: 14. Germline V lookup: CDR1 SEHNR, CDR2 FQNEAQ (reference sequence). The CDR3 totals 17 residues.

The chain has TRBV4-1 and TRBJ1-4; no firm D call. Germline V gene lookup returns CDR1 MGHRA and CDR2 YSYEKL. Trimming stripped 5 bases from V and 0 bases from J, with 16 bases between. The length of the CDR3 is 17 residues. The CDR3 loop reads CASSSRTVFATNEKLFF. CDR3 DNA sequence: TGCGCCAGCAGCTCCCGGACGGTTTTCGCAACTAATGAAAAACTGTTTTTT.

The chain couples TRBV23-1 to TRBJ1-4; 10 positions match TRBD1. TRBV23-1 is an open reading frame, and its role is uncertain. The CDR3 extends over 15 amino acids. V was pared by 8 bases and J by 8 bases, with 11 bases of the junction left unmatched. In nucleotides, the CDR3 is TGCGCCAGCCCTCAACCGGACAGGGGGGACGAAAAACTGTTTTTT. This sequence encodes CASPQPDRGDEKLFF.

The chain couples TRBV7-9 to TRBJ2-3; 7 bases are shared with TRBD1. The germline gives CDR1 SEHNR, CDR2 FQNEAQ (reference sequence). There are 14 residues in the CDR3. The junction had 4 bases not matched to a gene; V was cut back by 6 bases and J by 1 base. The CDR3 spells CASRQGTGTDTQYF. DNA for the CDR3: TGTGCCAGCAGACAGGGGACCGGCACAGATACGCAGTATTTT.

The chain couples TRBV2 to TRBJ2-7; D is undetermined. The V gene's germline CDR1 is SNHLY and CDR2 FYNNEI. V lost 3 bases to trimming and J lost 9 bases, with 12 bases between them. The CDR3 runs to 12 residues. For the CDR3, the DNA is TGTGCCAGCAGTGAGGATGTCCGAGGGCAGTACTTC. Its protein is CASSEDVRGQYF.

V gene TRBV13 combines with J gene TRBJ2-4, with D maybe TRBD1 (7 bases). Trimming took 4 bases from V and 3 from J, leaving 10 bases between them. This CDR3 comprises 14 residues. Germline V gives CDR1 PRHDT, CDR2 FYEKMQ (reference sequence). CDR3 bases: TGTGCCAGCAGCTACCAGGGGGGCAAAAACATTCAGTACTTC. Its translation: CASSYQGGKNIQYF.

This sequence joins TRBV30 and TRBJ2-5; 13 nucleotides line up with TRBD2. Germline V gives CDR1 GTSNPN, CDR2 SVGIG (reference sequence). This CDR3 region has 16 residues. V shed 4 bases and J 5 bases; nucleotides not matched to a gene: 10. CDR3 DNA sequence: TGTGCCTGGACAGTAGGACTAGCGGGAGTTCGTGAGACCCAGTACTTC. It specifies CAWTVGLAGVRETQYF.